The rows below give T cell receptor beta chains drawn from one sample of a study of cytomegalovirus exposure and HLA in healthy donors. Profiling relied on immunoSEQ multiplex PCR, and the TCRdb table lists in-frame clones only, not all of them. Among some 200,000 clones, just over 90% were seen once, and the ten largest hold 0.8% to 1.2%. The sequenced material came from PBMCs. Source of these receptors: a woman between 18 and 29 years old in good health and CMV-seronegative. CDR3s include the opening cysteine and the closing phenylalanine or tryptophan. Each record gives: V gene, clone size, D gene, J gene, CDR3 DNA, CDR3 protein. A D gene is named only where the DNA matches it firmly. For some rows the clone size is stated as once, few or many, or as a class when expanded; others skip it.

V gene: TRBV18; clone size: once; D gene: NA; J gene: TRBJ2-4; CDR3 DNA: TGTGCCAGCTCACCAGGAGGGTTAGCCAAAAACATTCAGTACTTC; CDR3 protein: CASSPGGLAKNIQYF
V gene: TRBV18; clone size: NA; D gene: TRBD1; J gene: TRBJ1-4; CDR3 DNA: TGTGCCAGCTCACCACGTTTCTCAGGGGGCATGGAAAAACTGTTTTTT; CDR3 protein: CASSPRFSGGMEKLFF
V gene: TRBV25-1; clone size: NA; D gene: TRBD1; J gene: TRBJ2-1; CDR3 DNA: TGTGCCAGCAGTGAAATCAGACCGGGACAGGGGTCGAATGAGCAGTTCTTC; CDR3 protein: CASSEIRPGQGSNEQFF
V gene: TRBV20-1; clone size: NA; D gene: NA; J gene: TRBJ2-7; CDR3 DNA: TGCAGTGCCCCGGTATTATACGAGCAGTACTTC; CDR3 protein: CSAPVLYEQYF
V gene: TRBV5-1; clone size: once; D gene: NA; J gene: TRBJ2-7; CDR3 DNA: TGCGCCAGCAGCGCCTCCACAGGGTACGAGCAGTACTTC; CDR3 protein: CASSASTGYEQYF
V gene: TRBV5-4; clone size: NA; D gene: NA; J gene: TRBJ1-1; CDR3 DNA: TGTGCCAGCAGCTTGGTTCCGGGAATGAACACTGAAGCTTTCTTT; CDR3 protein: CASSLVPGMNTEAFF
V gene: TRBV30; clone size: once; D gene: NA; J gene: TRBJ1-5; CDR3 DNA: TGTGCCTGGAGTGGTGCAAGCGATCAGCCCCAGCATTTT; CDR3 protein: CAWSGASDQPQHF
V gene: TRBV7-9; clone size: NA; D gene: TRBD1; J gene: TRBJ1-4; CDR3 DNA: TGTGCCAGCAGCTTAGGGGGACAGGCGTATGAAAAACTGTTTTTT; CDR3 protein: CASSLGGQAYEKLFF
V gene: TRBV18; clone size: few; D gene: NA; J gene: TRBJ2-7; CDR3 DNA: TGTGCCAGCTCAACGTCGGGGGGCGCGAACGAGCAGTACTTC; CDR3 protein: CASSTSGGANEQYF
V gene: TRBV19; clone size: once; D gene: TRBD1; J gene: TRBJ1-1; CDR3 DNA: TGTGCCAGTAGATTACAGGGGGGGAACACTGAAGCTTTCTTT; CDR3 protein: CASRLQGGNTEAFF
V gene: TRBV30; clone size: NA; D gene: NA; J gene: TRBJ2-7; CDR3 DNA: TGTGCCTGGAGTGTAAGTGGAGGTTACGAGCAGTACTTC; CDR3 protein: CAWSVSGGYEQYF
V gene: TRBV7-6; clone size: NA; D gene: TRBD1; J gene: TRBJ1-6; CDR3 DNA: TGTGCCAGCAGCGCACAGGGGTCTACCTATAATTCACCCCTCCACTTT; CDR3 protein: CASSAQGSTYNSPLHF
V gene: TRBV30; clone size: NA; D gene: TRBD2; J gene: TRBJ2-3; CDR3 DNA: TGTGCCTGGAGTACCCTAGCGGTAGGGGCAGATACGCAGTATTTT; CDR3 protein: CAWSTLAVGADTQYF
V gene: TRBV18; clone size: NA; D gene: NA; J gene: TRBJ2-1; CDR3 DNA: TGTGCCAGCTCACCACAGGACATCCAAAGCTCCTACAATGAGCAGTTCTTC; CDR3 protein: CASSPQDIQSSYNEQFF
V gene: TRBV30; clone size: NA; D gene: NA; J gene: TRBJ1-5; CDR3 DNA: TGTGCCTGGAGTGTACAGGGTAGCAATCAGCCCCAGCATTTT; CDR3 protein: CAWSVQGSNQPQHF
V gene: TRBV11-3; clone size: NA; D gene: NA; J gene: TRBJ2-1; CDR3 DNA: TGTGCCAGCAGCTCTAGACCCTCAGGGGATGAGCAGTTCTTC; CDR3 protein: CASSSRPSGDEQFF
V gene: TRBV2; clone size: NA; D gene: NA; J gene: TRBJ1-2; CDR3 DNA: TGTGCCAGCAGTGTAAGGCAGGGGACCTATGGCTACACCTTC; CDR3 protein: CASSVRQGTYGYTF
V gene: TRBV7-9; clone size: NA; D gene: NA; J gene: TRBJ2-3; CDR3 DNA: TGTGCCAGCAGCCCTAGCACAGATACGCAGTATTTT; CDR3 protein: CASSPSTDTQYF
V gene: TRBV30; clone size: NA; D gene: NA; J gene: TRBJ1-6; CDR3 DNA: TGTGCCTGGATCGGTAGTACCGATTCACCCCTCCACTTT; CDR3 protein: CAWIGSTDSPLHF
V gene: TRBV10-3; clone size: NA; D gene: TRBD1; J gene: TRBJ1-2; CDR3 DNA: TGTGCCATCAGTGACCACGACAGGGGGTCTGGCTACACCTTC; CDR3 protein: CAISDHDRGSGYTF
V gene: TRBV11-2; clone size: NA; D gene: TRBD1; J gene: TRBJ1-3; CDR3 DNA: TGTGCCAGCAGCTTCCCAGAGACAGGGCCTGGAAACACCATATATTTT; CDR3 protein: CASSFPETGPGNTIYF
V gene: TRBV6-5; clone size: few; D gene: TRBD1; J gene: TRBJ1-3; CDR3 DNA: TGTGCCAGCAGTACCGACAGGGGTGGAAACACCATATATTTT; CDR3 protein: CASSTDRGGNTIYF
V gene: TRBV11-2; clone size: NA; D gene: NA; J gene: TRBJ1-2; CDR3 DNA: TGTGCCAGCAGCTTAGAGGGACACCGAAACTATGGCTACACCTTC; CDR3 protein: CASSLEGHRNYGYTF
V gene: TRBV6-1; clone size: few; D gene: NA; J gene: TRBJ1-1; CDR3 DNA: TGTGCCAGCACTAAGAACACTGAAGCTTTCTTT; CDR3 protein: CASTKNTEAFF
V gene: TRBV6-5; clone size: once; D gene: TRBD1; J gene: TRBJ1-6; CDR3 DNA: TGTGCCAGCAGTCCAGGGACAGGGGGGAATTCACCCCTCCACTTT; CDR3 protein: CASSPGTGGNSPLHF
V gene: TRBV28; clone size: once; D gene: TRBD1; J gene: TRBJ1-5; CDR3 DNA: TGTGCCAGCAGACGGGACAGGGATTTTCGTCAGCCCCAGCATTTT; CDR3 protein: CASRRDRDFRQPQHF
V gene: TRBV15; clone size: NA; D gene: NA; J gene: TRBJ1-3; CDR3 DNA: TGTGCCACCAGCAGAGACCCAGGGACTATCTCTGGAAACACCATATATTTT; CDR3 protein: CATSRDPGTISGNTIYF
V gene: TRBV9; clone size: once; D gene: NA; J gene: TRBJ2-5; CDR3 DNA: TGTGCCAGCAGCGTAGGTGGGAGCTCCCAAGAGACCCAGTACTTC; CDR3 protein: CASSVGGSSQETQYF
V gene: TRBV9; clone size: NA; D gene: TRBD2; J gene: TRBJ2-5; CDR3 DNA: TGTGCCAGCAGCGTAGGGCTAGCGGGAGAAGAGACCCAGTACTTC; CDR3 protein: CASSVGLAGEETQYF
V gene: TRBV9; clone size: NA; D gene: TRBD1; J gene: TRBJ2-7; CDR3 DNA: TGTGCCAGCAGCGTAGGAATGGGACAGCCTTCCTACGAGCAGTACTTC; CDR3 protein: CASSVGMGQPSYEQYF
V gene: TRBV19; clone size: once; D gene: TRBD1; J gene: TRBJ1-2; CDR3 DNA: TGTGCCAGTAGTATAGTGCCAGGGGGTCTCTATGGCTACACCTTC; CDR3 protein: CASSIVPGGLYGYTF
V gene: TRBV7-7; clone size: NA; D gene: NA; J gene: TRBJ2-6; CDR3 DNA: TGTGCCAGCAGCTTAACTCTCGGACACTCCTCTGGGGCCAACGTCCTGACTTTC; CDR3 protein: CASSLTLGHSSGANVLTF
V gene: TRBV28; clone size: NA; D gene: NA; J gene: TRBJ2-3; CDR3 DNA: TGTGCCAGCACCCCCAACGACTGGAGAGATACGCAGTATTTT; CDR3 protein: CASTPNDWRDTQYF
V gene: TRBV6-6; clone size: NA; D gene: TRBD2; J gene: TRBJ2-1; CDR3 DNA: TGTGCCAGCAGTTTTAGACTAGCGGGAGGGTACAATGAGCAGTTCTTC; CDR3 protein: CASSFRLAGGYNEQFF
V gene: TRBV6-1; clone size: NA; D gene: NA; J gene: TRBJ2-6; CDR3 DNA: TGTGCCAGCACCGCTGGGGCCAACGTCCTGACTTTC; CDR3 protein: CASTAGANVLTF
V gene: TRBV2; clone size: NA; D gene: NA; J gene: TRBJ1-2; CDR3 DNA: TGTGCCAGCAGTCTAGACAGTAACTATGGCTACACCTTC; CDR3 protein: CASSLDSNYGYTF
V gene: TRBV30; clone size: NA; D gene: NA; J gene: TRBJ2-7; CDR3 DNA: TGTGCCTGGAGTGTCCGACGGGGAACCTACGAGCAGTACTTC; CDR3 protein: CAWSVRRGTYEQYF
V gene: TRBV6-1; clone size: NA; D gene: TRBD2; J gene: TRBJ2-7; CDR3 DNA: TGTGCCAGCACCTATCTAGCGGGAGAAGGCTACGAGCAGTACTTC; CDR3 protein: CASTYLAGEGYEQYF
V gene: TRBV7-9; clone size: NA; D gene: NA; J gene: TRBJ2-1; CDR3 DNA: TGTGCCAACCGCGGTGGCTTGGCGGATGAGCAGTTCTTC; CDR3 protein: CANRGGLADEQFF
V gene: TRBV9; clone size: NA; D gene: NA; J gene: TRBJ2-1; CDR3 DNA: TGTGCCAGCAGCGTAGGAGGGTCGGGGACTGGCCGACGTAATGAGCAGTTCTTC; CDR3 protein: CASSVGGSGTGRRNEQFF
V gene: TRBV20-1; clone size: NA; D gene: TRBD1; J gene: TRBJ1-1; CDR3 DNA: TGCAGTGCCCTGGGACAGCTTGAAGCTTTCTTT; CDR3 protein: CSALGQLEAFF
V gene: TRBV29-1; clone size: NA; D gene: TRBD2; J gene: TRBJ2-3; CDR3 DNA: TGCAGCGTTGAACTAGCGGGAGGGGTTCACAGCACAGATACGCAGTATTTT; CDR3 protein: CSVELAGGVHSTDTQYF
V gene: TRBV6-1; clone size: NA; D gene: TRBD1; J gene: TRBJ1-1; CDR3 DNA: TGTGCCAGCAGTTTTTCCGGGACAGACAACACTGAAGCTTTCTTT; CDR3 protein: CASSFSGTDNTEAFF
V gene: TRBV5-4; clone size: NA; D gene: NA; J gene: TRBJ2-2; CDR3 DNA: TGTGCCAGCAGCGCGTCTAGAACCACCGGGGAGCTGTTTTTT; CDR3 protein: CASSASRTTGELFF
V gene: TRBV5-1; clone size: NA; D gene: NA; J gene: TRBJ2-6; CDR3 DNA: TGCGCCAGCAGTCCAGGAGGAGGATCTGGGGCCAACGTCCTGACTTTC; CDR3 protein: CASSPGGGSGANVLTF
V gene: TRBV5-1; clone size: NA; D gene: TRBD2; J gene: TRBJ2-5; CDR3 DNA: TGCGCCAGCAGTAACGGACTAGCGGGGCCTCAAGAGACCCAGTACTTC; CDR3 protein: CASSNGLAGPQETQYF
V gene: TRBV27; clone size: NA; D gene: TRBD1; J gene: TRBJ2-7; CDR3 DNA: TGTGCCAGCAGTCCCATACCCACCGACAGGGTCCACGAGCAGTACTTC; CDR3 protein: CASSPIPTDRVHEQYF
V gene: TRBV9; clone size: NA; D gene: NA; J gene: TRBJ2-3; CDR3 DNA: TGTGCCAGCAGCGTCGGCAGCGGATCCACAGATACGCAGTATTTT; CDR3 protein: CASSVGSGSTDTQYF
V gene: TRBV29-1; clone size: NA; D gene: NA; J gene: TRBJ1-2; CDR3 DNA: TGCAGCGCCGGACCAGGGGAAGTAGACGGCTACACCTTC; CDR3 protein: CSAGPGEVDGYTF
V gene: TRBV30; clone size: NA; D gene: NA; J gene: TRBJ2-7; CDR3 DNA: TGTGCCTGGAGTCTTACGGGGGGCCTCTCCTACGAGCAGTACTTC; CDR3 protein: CAWSLTGGLSYEQYF
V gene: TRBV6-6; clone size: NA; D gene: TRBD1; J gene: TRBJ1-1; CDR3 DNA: TGTGCCAGCAGCCACGGACAGGGACTCGGAGCTTTCTTT; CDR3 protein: CASSHGQGLGAFF
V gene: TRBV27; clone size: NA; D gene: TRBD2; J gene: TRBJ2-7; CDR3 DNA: TGTGCCAGCAGTGGGCGGTCTAGCGGGAGGCGCGAGCAGTACTTC; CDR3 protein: CASSGRSSGRREQYF
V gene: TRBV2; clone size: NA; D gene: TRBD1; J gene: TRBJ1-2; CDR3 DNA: TGTGCCAGCAGTGAAGGCGGGACAGGGGAGGTTAACTATGGCTACACCTTC; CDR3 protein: CASSEGGTGEVNYGYTF
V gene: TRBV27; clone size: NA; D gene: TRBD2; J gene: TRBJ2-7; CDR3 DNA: TGTGCCAGCAGTGTTGGGACTAGCGGGACCCCAGCCTACGAGCAGTACTTC; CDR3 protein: CASSVGTSGTPAYEQYF